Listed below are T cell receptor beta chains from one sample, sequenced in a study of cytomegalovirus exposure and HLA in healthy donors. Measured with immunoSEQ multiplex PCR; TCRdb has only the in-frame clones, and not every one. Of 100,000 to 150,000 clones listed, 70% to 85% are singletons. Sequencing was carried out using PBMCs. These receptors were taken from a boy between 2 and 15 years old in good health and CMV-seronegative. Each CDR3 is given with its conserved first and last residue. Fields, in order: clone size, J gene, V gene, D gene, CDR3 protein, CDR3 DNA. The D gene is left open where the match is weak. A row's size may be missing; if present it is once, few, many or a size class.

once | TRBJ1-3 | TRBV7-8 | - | CASSPLGEGPLGNTIYF | TGTGCCAGCAGCCCACTAGGGGAGGGTCCCCTTGGAAACACCATATATTTT
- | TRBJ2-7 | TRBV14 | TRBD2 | CASSQVRGSTYEQYF | TGTGCCAGCAGCCAGGTGCGGGGGTCTACCTACGAGCAGTACTTC
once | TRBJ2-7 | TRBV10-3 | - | CAISKHRDTLSYEQYF | TGTGCCATCAGTAAGCACCGGGACACTCTATCCTACGAGCAGTACTTC
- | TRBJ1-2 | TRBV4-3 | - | CASSLGAWSDQGYTF | TGCGCCAGCAGCCTTGGGGCATGGAGCGACCAGGGCTACACCTTC
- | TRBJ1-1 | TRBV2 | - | CASSEGSGFSGGTEAFF | TGTGCCAGCAGTGAAGGGTCAGGGTTCTCGGGGGGGACTGAAGCTTTCTTT
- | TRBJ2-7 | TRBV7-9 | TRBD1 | CSSSLVSQGAMYEQYF | TGTTCCAGCAGCTTAGTAAGCCAGGGGGCTATGTACGAGCAGTACTTC
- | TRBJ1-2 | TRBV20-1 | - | CSAPYAGYTF | TGCAGTGCCCCCTACGCAGGCTACACCTTC
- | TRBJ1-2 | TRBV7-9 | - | CASSPPDRLLYGYTF | TGTGCCAGCAGCCCCCCCGACAGACTTTTATATGGCTACACCTTC
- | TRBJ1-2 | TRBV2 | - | CASSEVGAPRRYGYTF | TGTGCCAGCAGTGAGGTGGGGGCGCCTAGAAGGTATGGCTACACCTTC
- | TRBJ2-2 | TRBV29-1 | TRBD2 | CSVAGTSGRGDNTGELFF | TGCAGCGTCGCCGGGACTAGCGGGAGGGGCGATAACACCGGGGAGCTGTTTTTT
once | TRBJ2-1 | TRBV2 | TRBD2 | CASRAGTSGRWGYNEQFF | TGTGCCAGCAGAGCCGGGACTAGCGGGAGGTGGGGCTACAATGAGCAGTTCTTC
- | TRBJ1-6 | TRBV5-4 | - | CASSLDGHYNSPLHF | TGTGCCAGCAGCTTGGACGGACACTATAATTCACCCCTCCACTTT
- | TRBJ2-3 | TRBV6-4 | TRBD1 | CASSDRAGGTDTQYF | TGTGCCAGCAGCGACAGGGCCGGGGGCACAGATACGCAGTATTTT
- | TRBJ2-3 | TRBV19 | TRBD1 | CASSGWGTGGLETDTQYF | TGTGCCAGTAGTGGGTGGGGGACAGGGGGATTGGAAACAGATACGCAGTATTTT
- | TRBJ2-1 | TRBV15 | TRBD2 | CATSRARLAASYNEQFF | TGTGCCACCAGCAGAGCCCGACTAGCTGCTTCCTACAATGAGCAGTTCTTC
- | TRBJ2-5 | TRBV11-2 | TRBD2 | CASSQYAGLAGAGETQYF | TGTGCCAGCAGCCAGTATGCGGGACTAGCGGGGGCAGGGGAGACCCAGTACTTC
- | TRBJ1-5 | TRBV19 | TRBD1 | CASSIGDRVNQPQHF | TGTGCCAGTAGTATTGGGGACAGGGTCAATCAGCCCCAGCATTTT
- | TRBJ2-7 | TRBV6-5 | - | CASRQDTGGGYEQYF | TGTGCCAGCAGACAGGATACAGGCGGCGGCTACGAGCAGTACTTC
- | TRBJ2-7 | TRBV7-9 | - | CASSFNPPPHEQYF | TGTGCCAGCAGCTTTAATCCTCCCCCCCACGAGCAGTACTTC
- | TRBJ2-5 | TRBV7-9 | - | CASSLERRPGQYF | TGTGCCAGCAGCTTAGAACGGCGACCGGGGCAGTACTTC
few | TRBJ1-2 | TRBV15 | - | CATSGEVFGYGYTF | TGTGCCACCAGCGGTGAAGTCTTCGGCTATGGCTACACCTTC
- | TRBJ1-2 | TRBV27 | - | CASSQQGAGYGYTF | TGTGCCAGCAGCCAACAGGGTGCTGGCTATGGCTACACCTTC
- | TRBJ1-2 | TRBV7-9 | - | CASSLDGLDRFGYTF | TGTGCCAGCAGCTTAGACGGCCTTGACAGGTTCGGCTACACCTTC
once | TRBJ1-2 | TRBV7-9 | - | CASSLGSRDGYTF | TGTGCCAGCAGCTTAGGAAGCAGGGATGGCTACACCTTC
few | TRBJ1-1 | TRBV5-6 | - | CASSGSGLAEAFF | TGTGCCAGCAGCGGGAGCGGGTTGGCAGAAGCTTTCTTT
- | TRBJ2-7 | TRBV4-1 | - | CASSQGPGEFYEQYF | TGCGCCAGCAGCCAAGGGCCAGGGGAATTCTACGAGCAGTACTTC
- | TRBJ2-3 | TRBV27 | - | CASSFRPGGTDTQYF | TGTGCCAGCAGTTTTCGGCCCGGAGGGACAGATACGCAGTATTTT
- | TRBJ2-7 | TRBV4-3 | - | CASSQDQGAGYEQYF | TGCGCCAGCAGCCAAGATCAAGGGGCAGGGTACGAGCAGTACTTC
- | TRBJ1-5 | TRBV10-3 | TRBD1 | CAISEAGGRNQPQHF | TGTGCCATCAGTGAGGCAGGGGGCCGCAATCAGCCCCAGCATTTT
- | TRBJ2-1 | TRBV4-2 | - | CASSQEDGSSYNEQFF | TGTGCCAGCAGCCAGGAGGACGGCAGCTCCTACAATGAGCAGTTCTTC
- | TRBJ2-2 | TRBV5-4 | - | CASSLGDRESSTGELFF | TGTGCCAGCAGCTTGGGGGATAGGGAGTCGAGCACCGGGGAGCTGTTTTTT